These T cell receptor beta chains were read from a single sample in a study of blood T cell repertoires in COVID-19. This table comes from immunoSEQ multiplex PCR, and its TCRdb copy is limited to in-frame clones, with some not included. Seen here are approximately 300,000 clones, around nine tenths observed once, and the top ten hold roughly 6.8%. The specimen was peripheral blood. Receptors were obtained from a woman in her thirties with COVID-19, enrolled during active disease. CDR3s include the opening cysteine and the closing phenylalanine or tryptophan. Each record gives: J gene, V gene, CDR3 length, clone size, D gene, CDR3 protein, CDR3 DNA. D genes are given only for firm matches. Not every row has a clone size; where given, it reads once, few, many or a size class.

TRBJ1-1,TRBV28,15,-,TRBD1,CASSRTGGGNTEAFF,TGTGCCAGCAGCCGGACAGGGGGCGGGAACACTGAAGCTTTCTTT
TRBJ2-3,TRBV18,15,-,TRBD2,CASSPGGGRPDTQYF,TGTGCCAGCTCACCAGGCGGCGGGAGGCCAGATACGCAGTATTTT
TRBJ2-3,TRBV11-2,17,-,TRBD1,CASSYWKGARSTDTQYF,TGTGCCAGCAGTTACTGGAAGGGGGCGCGGAGCACAGATACGCAGTATTTT
TRBJ1-1,TRBV6-5,15,-,-,CASSYSQWEGTEAFF,TGTGCCAGCAGTTACTCACAATGGGAGGGCACTGAAGCTTTCTTT
TRBJ2-7,TRBV28,16,-,TRBD1,CASSPGTVTGWYEQYF,TGTGCCAGCAGTCCCGGGACAGTTACTGGGTGGTACGAGCAGTACTTC
TRBJ2-2,TRBV3-1/TRBV3-2,17,-,-,CASSPLPGLGNTGELFF,TGTGCCAGCAGCCCGCTCCCAGGACTGGGGAACACCGGGGAGCTGTTTTTT
TRBJ2-2,TRBV2,14,-,-,CASSAVVRTGELFF,TGTGCCAGCAGTGCGGTGGTTCGCACCGGGGAGCTGTTTTTT
TRBJ1-5,TRBV2,15,-,TRBD1,CASSRQGAGNQPQHF,TGTGCCAGCAGTAGACAGGGGGCTGGCAATCAGCCCCAGCATTTT
TRBJ2-1,TRBV7-3,15,-,TRBD2,CASSLGTSSYNEQFF,TGTGCCAGCAGCTTGGGGACTAGCTCCTACAATGAGCAGTTCTTC
TRBJ1-5,TRBV19,14,-,TRBD1,CASSTGTAHQPQHF,TGTGCCAGTAGCACCGGGACAGCTCATCAGCCCCAGCATTTT
TRBJ1-1,TRBV2,12,-,-,CASSEASTEAFF,TGTGCCAGCAGTGAAGCGAGCACTGAAGCTTTCTTT
TRBJ1-6,TRBV30,14,once,-,CAWSLTSYNSPLHF,TGTGCCTGGAGCCTAACCTCCTATAATTCACCCCTCCACTTT
TRBJ2-3,TRBV11-2,14,-,TRBD2,CASSLRAVAGGVYF,TGTGCCAGCAGCTTACGGGCTGTAGCGGGAGGTGTGTATTTT
TRBJ2-7,TRBV5-1,15,once,-,CASSLDPAEYYEQYF,TGCGCCAGCAGCTTGGATCCAGCGGAGTACTACGAGCAGTACTTC
TRBJ2-5,TRBV14,19,-,-,CASSQRVGYGRRFRETQYF,TGTGCCAGCAGCCAAAGAGTGGGTTACGGACGGAGGTTCCGGGAGACCCAGTACTTC
TRBJ2-6,TRBV18,16,-,-,CASSGQELSGANVLTF,TGTGCCAGCTCAGGACAAGAACTCTCTGGGGCCAACGTCCTGACTTTC
TRBJ1-4,TRBV3-1/TRBV3-2,13,-,-,CASAGAANEKLFF,TGTGCCAGCGCAGGGGCAGCTAATGAAAAACTGTTTTTT
TRBJ2-3,TRBV19,15,-,TRBD1,CASSMGTGTTDTQYF,TGTGCCAGTAGTATGGGGACAGGGACCACAGATACGCAGTATTTT
TRBJ2-3,TRBV15,16,-,TRBD2,CATSREASGTTDTQYF,TGTGCCACCAGCAGAGAGGCTAGCGGGACCACAGATACGCAGTATTTT
TRBJ2-1,TRBV5-4,14,-,TRBD2,CASSRTSGRNEQFF,TGTGCCAGCAGCCGGACTAGCGGGAGGAATGAGCAGTTCTTC
TRBJ2-5,TRBV7-9,12,-,-,CASTQWGVTQYF,TGTGCCAGCACCCAATGGGGGGTGACCCAGTACTTC
TRBJ1-6,TRBV7-2,14,-,TRBD1,CASSSSGQGTPLHF,TGTGCCAGCAGCTCCTCGGGACAGGGTACACCCCTCCACTTT
TRBJ1-5,TRBV6-1,15,-,-,CASSERTDSNQPQHF,TGTGCCAGCAGTGAAAGGACAGATAGCAATCAGCCCCAGCATTTT
TRBJ2-1,TRBV1,18,-,-,CTSSQDGASGSFYNEQFF,TGCACCAGCAGCCAAGATGGGGCTAGCGGGAGTTTCTACAATGAGCAGTTCTTC